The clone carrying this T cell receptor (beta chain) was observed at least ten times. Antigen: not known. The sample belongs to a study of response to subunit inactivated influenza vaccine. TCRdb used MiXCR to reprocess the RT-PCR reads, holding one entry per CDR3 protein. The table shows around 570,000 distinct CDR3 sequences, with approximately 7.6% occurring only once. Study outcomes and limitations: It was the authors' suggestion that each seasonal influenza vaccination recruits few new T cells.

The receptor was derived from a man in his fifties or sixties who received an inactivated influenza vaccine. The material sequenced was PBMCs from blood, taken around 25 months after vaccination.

As DNA, the CDR3 is TGCAGTGCTAGCGATCAGGGGGCGCTTTATGGCTACACCTTC. It encodes CSASDQGALYGYTF. The chain combines TRBV20-1 with TRBJ1-2; 8 positions match TRBD1. This CDR3 region has 14 residues. Trimming took 3 bases from V and 5 from J; bases not matched to a gene: 8. Germline V CDR1 and CDR2: DFQATT, SNEGSKA (reference sequence).